The T cell receptor beta chain under discussion was sequenced for a study of cytomegalovirus exposure and HLA in healthy donors. Amplification used 60 Vbeta primers and 13 Jbeta primers. Assay used: immunoSEQ multiplex PCR; TCRdb lists only in-frame clones, some missing. The sample holds tens of thousands of clones, about 78% seen once. CDR3 length equals 14 residues. Germline loops: CDR1 SGHTA, CDR2 FQGNSA. V lost 1 base to trimming and J lost 7 bases, with 14 bases between them. This TCR was sampled from a woman aged 40 to 55 in good health and CMV-seronegative. The sequencing sample was made of PBMCs. This chain uses TRBV7-2 with TRBJ2-7, with D possibly TRBD2 on 6 matching bases. The CDR3 reads CASSLVVSGGEQYF. The CDR3 bases are TGTGCCAGCAGCTTAGTGGTCTCAGGAGGGGAGCAGTACTTC.